The T cell receptor (beta chain) under discussion was sequenced for a study of blood T cell repertoires in COVID-19. Across the study: Italy, Spain and the United States were the sources of the convalescent and acute COVID-19 samples.

Source study methods: Amplified reference gene primers provided the basis for estimating nucleated cell counts. Profiling relied on immunoSEQ multiplex PCR, and the TCRdb table lists in-frame clones only, not all of them. V and J calls and clone size are those listed in that table; D and trimming were worked out from the DNA. Of roughly 100,000 clones in the sample, about 90% were seen once. Per germline, CDR1 MNHEY and CDR2 SMNVEV (reference sequence). The CDR3 has 15 amino acids. V was shortened by 3 bases and J by 0 bases, with 12 bases between the two germline ends. The sequenced sample consisted of peripheral blood. This sequence originates from a human donor in a cohort sampled during active COVID-19. The V gene is TRBV27, the J gene TRBJ2-7; D ambiguous. DNA of the CDR3: TGTGCCAGCAGTTTGGGCACCCCGAGCTCCTACGAGCAGTACTTC. It yields the protein CASSLGTPSSYEQYF.